The 15 T cell receptor beta chains reported below all come from one sample, sequenced in a study of T cell repertoires in cytomegalovirus infection. What these receptors recognize is not known. One entry per CDR3 protein, called by TCRdb with MiXCR from the reads. The sample shows some 920,000 distinct CDR3 sequences, more than 25% of them seen only once. The input for sequencing was cultured CD8+ T cells from PBMCs, taken from culture after CMV antigen stimulation. Receptors were obtained from a human donor in good health (CMV status not recorded). Some clones in this sample may be carry-over from other donors' samples.

This clonotype was observed once. The junction shows a germline mismatch at one end, possibly a read error. Here the CDR3 DNA reads TGTGTCAGCAGCTCGCCTACAGGTAATGAGCAGTTCTTC. Amino acids: CVSSSPTGNEQFF. This rearrangement joins TRBV7-9 to TRBJ2-1, with TRBD1 as a possible D gene (5 bases). Germline values: CDR1 SEHNR, CDR2 FQNEAQ (reference sequence). The CDR3 extends over 13 amino acids.

This clonotype was seen only a few times. The chain has TRBV12-3 or TRBV12-4 and TRBJ1-2; D is ambiguous. The length of the CDR3 is 12 residues. V was cut by 1 base and J by 7 bases, with 7 bases left in between. The DNA of the CDR3 is TGTGCCAGCAGTTTAGGGGCGCTTGGCTACACCTTC. Translating it yields CASSLGALGYTF.

The chain joins TRBV14 to TRBJ2-7; the D gene is possibly TRBD1 (6 bases). V was pared by 3 bases and J by 6 bases, with 12 bases between. The CDR3 length is 13 residues. In germline, CDR1 is SGHDN, CDR2 FVKESK. For the CDR3, the DNA is TGTGCCAGCAGCCAGTTTAGGGGGAGCGAGCAGTACGTC. It codes for CASSQFRGSEQYV.

This clonotype appeared many times. DNA of the CDR3: TGTGCCAGCAGTCCCGGACTTAGCACAGATACGCAGTATTTT. This translates into CASSPGLSTDTQYF. The chain has TRBV27 and TRBJ2-3, with D possibly matching TRBD2 (5 bases). CDR1 MNHEY and CDR2 SMNVEV come from the germline V gene (reference sequence). V lost 5 bases, J lost 0 bases, and 9 bases lay in between. The CDR3 loop spans 14 amino acids.

This clonotype was counted only a few times. The gene calls are TRBV10-3 and TRBJ2-1; D perhaps matches TRBD2 (5 bases). Germline CDR1 is ENHRY and CDR2 is SYGVKD. There are 12 residues in the CDR3. V lost 3 bases to trimming and J lost 8 bases, with 8 bases between them. This CDR3 reads CAISDGVDEQFF. Here the CDR3 DNA reads TGTGCCATCAGTGACGGGGTTGATGAGCAGTTCTTC.

This clonotype appeared many times. V is TRBV7-2 and J is TRBJ2-3, with TRBD1 as a possible D gene (6 bases). In germline, CDR1 is SGHTA, CDR2 FQGNSA. This CDR3 is 15 amino acids long. Trimming took 3 bases from V and 6 from J, leaving 16 bases between them. CDR3 in DNA: TGTGCCAGCAGCTTGGCGGGTGGGGGCCAGGATACGCAGTATTTT. Its translation: CASSLAGGGQDTQYF.

The rearrangement joins TRBV5-4 to TRBJ2-3, with a possible D match to TRBD2 (6 bases). This CDR3 has 14 residues. The germline gives CDR1 SGHNT, CDR2 YYREEE (reference sequence). V lost 9 bases and J 4 bases, leaving 18 bases between the germline ends. This chain's CDR3 is CAIIIVEGADTQYF. The CDR3 DNA is TGTGCCATAATAATAGTGGAGGGCGCAGATACGCAGTATTTT.

This clonotype was observed many times. This chain joins TRBV7-8 and TRBJ1-4, with D possibly matching TRBD1 (5 bases). Trimming removed 11 bases at V and 8 bases at J, with 27 bases between. Germline assignment: CDR1 SGHVS and CDR2 FQNEAQ. This CDR3 has 16 residues. This CDR3 reads CAAAERGTWGEEKLFF. Written as DNA, the CDR3 is TGTGCCGCCGCAGAAAGGGGCACTTGGGGAGAGGAAAAACTGTTTTTT.

The chain couples TRBV7-4 to TRBJ1-5; D remains ambiguous. The CDR3 is made up of 12 amino acids. Germline V lookup: CDR1 SGHVT, CDR2 SQSDAQ. Trimming cost V 4 bases and J 9 bases, with 10 bases left between them. CDR3: CASSSVEWPQHF. The CDR3 DNA follows: TGTGCCAGCAGCTCAGTGGAGTGGCCCCAGCATTTT.

This clonotype has only a few counts. The chain combines TRBV9 with TRBJ1-2; tentatively, D is TRBD1 (5 bases). The germline V gene has CDR1 SGDLS and CDR2 YYNGEE. Between the trimmed V and J ends, which lost 0 bases and 8 bases, there was a span of 17 bases. This CDR3 is 15 amino acids long. The CDR3 is CASSVDSTPTGGYTF. The DNA for the CDR3 is TGTGCCAGCAGCGTAGACTCTACGCCCACAGGAGGCTACACCTTC.

The CDR3 loop reads CASSPVVGGEQYV. In DNA, the CDR3 is TGTGCCAGCAGCCCGGTTGTTGGGGGGGAGCAGTACGTC. V is TRBV7-8 and J is TRBJ2-7; D is possibly TRBD2 (6 bases). Germline CDR1 and CDR2: SGHVS and FQNEAQ. The CDR3 totals 13 residues. V was cut by 5 bases and J by 7 bases, with 15 bases left in between.

In its sample, this clonotype was seen a few times. The DNA is omitted, as the CDR3 cannot be located on it reliably, and the CDR3 follows TCRdb's listing. This sequence joins TRBV7-5 and TRBJ2-7; no check of the table's D call, TRBD1, against the DNA was made. TRBV7-5 is deemed a pseudogene. The CDR3 contains 19 residues when both ends are counted. CDR3 residues: CISVSEASCSGTLSYEQYF.

The chain employs TRBV3-1 and TRBJ2-2; a possible D gene is TRBD2 (5 bases). With 4 bases removed from V and 10 bases from J, the gap between germline ends came to 19 bases. This CDR3 contains 15 residues. From germline, CDR1 is LGHDT and CDR2 YNNKEL (reference sequence). In DNA form, the CDR3 reads TGTGCCAGCAGCCGTAGCGCTCCGCTAGTTGAGGAGCTGTTTTTT. This encodes CASSRSAPLVEELFF.

This chain uses TRBV7-9 with TRBJ2-5, with D unclear. Germline CDR1 reads SEHNR; CDR2 reads FQNEAQ (reference sequence). Deletions cut 5 bases from V and 4 bases from J, with 8 bases between. This CDR3 spans 12 amino acids. CDR3 region: CASSVDGETQYF. As DNA, the CDR3 is TGTGCCAGCAGCGTCGACGGAGAGACCCAGTACTTC.

The chain carries TRBV7-6 and TRBJ1-5; no reliable D call. CDR3 length: 13 amino acids. Germline CDR1 reads SGHVS; CDR2 reads FNYEAQ. V lost 2 bases and J 7 bases, leaving 9 bases between the germline ends. Here the CDR3 reads CASSLTLGQPQHF. The CDR3 DNA reads as TGTGCCAGCAGCTTAACTCTGGGGCAGCCCCAGCATTTT.